The 10 T cell receptor beta chains presented below share a single source sample, sequenced in a study of CD8+ T cells in alopecia areata. Reverse transcribed after extraction, RNA yielded cDNA as the sequencing template. Using immunoSEQ multiplex PCR, the repertoire was profiled, and TCRdb retains in-frame clones only, with some absent. The data hold around 140,000 clones, with about 56% observed a single time. Treatment in this sample: oral pan-JAK inhibitor, 5-10 mg twice daily. Sample: CD8+ T cells sorted from blood, taken at week 4, from a patient treated with tofacitinib. The receptor set was obtained from a human donor with alopecia areata.

The V call is TRBV29-1, the J call TRBJ1-2; D unresolved. The germline V gene has CDR1 SQVTM and CDR2 ANQGSEA. This CDR3 spans 11 amino acids. The V and J ends lost 5 bases and 3 bases respectively, with 7 bases between them. This chain's CDR3 is CSVIADYGYTF. The CDR3, as DNA: TGCAGCGTTATCGCGGACTATGGCTACACCTTC.

The chain has TRBV4-1 and TRBJ2-5, with D perhaps assigned TRBD1 or TRBD2 (5 bases each). Germline values: CDR1 MGHRA, CDR2 YSYEKL. The CDR3 is 15 residues long. The germline V and J ends were trimmed by 4 bases and 1 base, with 13 bases remaining between them. The CDR3 bases are TGCGCCAGCAGCCTCGTACCGGGACCCCAAGAGACCCAGTACTTC. The encoded protein is CASSLVPGPQETQYF.

The chain recombines TRBV6-6 with TRBJ1-4, with a weak D call TRBD1 (6 bases). CDR1 is MNHNY, CDR2 SVGAGI, per germline (reference sequence). The CDR3 runs to 16 residues. V shed 6 bases and J shed 0 bases, with 14 bases lying between them. This CDR3 is CASSLGQLSTNEKLFF. The CDR3 nucleotides are TGTGCCAGCAGCCTTGGACAGTTATCAACTAATGAAAAACTGTTTTTT.

The chain is built from TRBV27 and TRBJ1-1; D is perhaps TRBD1 (6 bases). This CDR3 spans 14 amino acids. The V gene's germline CDR1 is MNHEY and CDR2 SMNVEV (reference sequence). Trimming removed 7 bases from V and 4 bases from J, with 16 bases in between. CDR3 coding DNA: TGTGCCAGCAACAATAGGGGGGGTTCCACTGAAGCTTTCTTT. Protein product: CASNNRGGSTEAFF.

In its sample, this clone was seen once. The chain recombines TRBV4-3 with TRBJ2-5; 11 bases fit TRBD2. Germline CDR1 reads LGHNA; CDR2 reads YSLEER. The CDR3 sequence is 16 residues long. V gave up 3 bases and J gave up 5 bases; unmatched junction bases: 8. The CDR3 DNA reads as TGCGCCAGCAGCCAGAGCACTAGCGGGGGCGGGGAGACCCAGTACTTC. Amino acids: CASSQSTSGGGETQYF.

This sequence joins TRBV2 and TRBJ2-5; D is uncertain. In germline, CDR1 is SNHLY, CDR2 FYNNEI. This CDR3 comprises 14 residues. V lost 2 bases and J lost 1, with 8 bases in between. CDR3 sequence: CASSEIGFQETQYF. As DNA, the CDR3 is TGTGCCAGCAGTGAAATCGGTTTCCAAGAGACCCAGTACTTC.

This clone is medium-sized in the sample. CDR3 bases: TGTGCCTGGAGTGTAGGGGCCGGGAACTATGGCTACACCTTC. This gives the protein CAWSVGAGNYGYTF. The genes are TRBV30 and TRBJ1-2; a possible D gene is TRBD1 (5 bases). The CDR3 length is 14 residues. The germline V gene has CDR1 GTSNPN and CDR2 SVGIG (reference sequence). The germline V and J ends were trimmed by 0 bases and 2 bases, with 10 bases remaining between them. Full variable domain (outside the CDR3, taken from reference TRBV30 and TRBJ1-2): SQTIHQWPATLVQPVGSPLSLECTVEGTSNPNLYWYRQAAGRGLQLLFYSVGIGQISSEVPQNLSASRPQDRQFILSSKKLLLSDSGFYLCAWSVGAGNYGYTFGSGTRLTVV.

This clone has a single count. J is TRBJ1-1 and V is TRBV4-1; the D gene is possibly TRBD1 (5 bases). Germline V lookup: CDR1 MGHRA, CDR2 YSYEKL. V was shortened by 4 bases and J by 6 bases, with 15 bases between the two germline ends. This CDR3 has 14 residues. The CDR3 DNA follows: TGCGCCAGCAGCCCAATCGGGGGGGGGTCTGAAGCTTTCTTT. Protein sequence: CASSPIGGGSEAFF.

The chain joins TRBV29-1 to TRBJ1-1; no definite D call. The CDR3 extends over 12 amino acids. Germline CDR1 and CDR2: SQVTM and ANQGSEA. V was pared by 6 bases and J by 7 bases, with 15 bases between. CDR3 nucleotides: TGCAGCGTCGCCCTCGGACGGAATGAAGCTTTCTTT. It encodes CSVALGRNEAFF.

This rearrangement joins TRBV29-1 to TRBJ1-4, with 7 bases identical to TRBD1. The germline V gene encodes CDR1 SQVTM and CDR2 ANQGSEA. The CDR3 length is 15 residues. Trimming took 0 bases from V and 5 from J; bases not matched to a gene: 6. CDR3 sequence reads: CSVEDQGERNEKLFF. The CDR3 bases are TGCAGCGTTGAAGATCAGGGGGAGAGAAATGAAAAACTGTTTTTT.